This TCR beta chain appears in the sequencing data of a study of PD-1 blockade in classical Hodgkin lymphoma. Study in general: On a schedule of every 2 weeks, patients received nivolumab 3 mg/kg intravenously. Points from the study as a whole: Reports described newly diagnosed patients as having lower baseline TCR diversity than healthy donors.

In the case of this clone: What it binds is not known.

Time point denoted: cycle 4 day 1 (C4D1), after 5 to 7 weeks of nivolumab. Every one of the patients relapsed after autologous stem cell transplantation (brentuximab vedotin exposure was variable). Generated by immunoSEQ multiplex PCR, the TCRdb table keeps only in-frame clones and is missing some. The table lists around 20,000 clones, 60% to 80% of them singletons. The germline gives CDR1 SEHNR, CDR2 FQNEAQ (reference sequence). This CDR3 spans 13 amino acids. V lost 0 bases, J lost 3 bases, and 5 bases lay in between. The sequencing here drew on peripheral blood mononuclear cells (PBMCs), taken before the fourth cycle of nivolumab. The TCR was taken from a human donor with classical Hodgkin lymphoma. J is TRBJ1-1 and V is TRBV7-9, with D hard to call. The CDR3 protein is CASSLAVDTEAFF. CDR3 DNA sequence: TGTGCCAGCAGCTTAGCGGTAGACACTGAAGCTTTCTTT.